One sample yielded the 31 T cell receptor beta chains listed below, sequenced in a study of shared clonotypes between healthy human individuals. Method: immunoSEQ multiplex PCR; TCRdb's copy keeps in-frame clones and lacks some. Seen here are about 1.1 million clones, roughly 80% observed once, and the top ten hold more than 0.85%. Material for sequencing was memory CD4+ T cells from PBMCs. The subset: CD45RA-negative fraction. These receptors were obtained from a man aged 18 to 29 in good health. Some clones in this sample may be carry-over from other donors' samples.

This clone was found a few times. Different DNA sequences within this sample yield the same CDR3. The chain uses TRBV6-5 and TRBJ1-5; D uncertain. With 0 bases removed from V and 2 bases from J, the gap between germline ends came to 5 bases. The CDR3 consists of 14 residues. The germline CDR1 and CDR2 sequences are MNHEY and SVGAGI. The CDR3 DNA follows: TGTGCCAGCAGTTACTCGAGGGGCAATCAGCCCCAGCATTTT. Translation: CASSYSRGNQPQHF.

This chain joins TRBV7-9 and TRBJ2-5; 9 bases are a match to TRBD1. This CDR3 comprises 16 residues. Germline V gives CDR1 SEHNR, CDR2 FQNEAQ (reference sequence). J gave up 7 bases and V 6 bases, and 15 bases lay outside the gene matches. The CDR3 sequence is CASSSDYRGPARTQYF. The CDR3 nucleotides are TGTGCCAGCAGTTCGGACTACAGGGGGCCGGCGCGGACCCAGTACTTC.

V and J are TRBV7-6 and TRBJ2-7; D is perhaps TRBD2 (6 bases). The V end was cut by 0 bases, the J end by 4 bases, with 10 bases between. The CDR3 extends over 14 amino acids. Germline V gene data show CDR1 as SGHVS and CDR2 as FNYEAQ. Here the CDR3 reads CASSLAVAAYEQYF. The CDR3 DNA follows: TGTGCCAGCAGCTTAGCGGTAGCGGCTTACGAGCAGTACTTC.

Regarding this clone: Other nucleotide sequences from this sample produce the same CDR3. The J gene is TRBJ1-2, the V gene TRBV18; no clear D. In germline, CDR1 is KGHSH, CDR2 LQKENI. This CDR3 has 13 residues. Trimming removed 3 bases from V and 0 bases from J, with 5 bases in between. Written as DNA, the CDR3 is TGTGCCAGCTCACCTTCAGCTAACTATGGCTACACCTTC. Protein product: CASSPSANYGYTF.

This clone came up a few times. This chain uses TRBV5-4 with TRBJ2-3; 14 nucleotides line up with TRBD2. The junction had 6 bases not matched to a gene; V was cut back by 4 bases and J by 8 bases. The CDR3 contains 15 residues. Germline lookup yields CDR1 SGHNT and CDR2 YYREEE (reference sequence). The DNA for the CDR3 is TGTGCCAGCAGCCCGGGGACTAGCGGGAGAGGTACGCAGTATTTT. Residues: CASSPGTSGRGTQYF. Drawing the rest from reference TRBV5-4 and TRBJ2-3, the complete variable domain is ETGVTQSPTHLIKTRGQQVTLRCSSQSGHNTVSWYQQALGQGPQFIFQYYREEENGRGNFPPRFSGLQFPNYSSELNVNALELDDSALYLCASSPGTSGRGTQYFGPGTRLTVL.

The genes are TRBV5-1 and TRBJ2-1; TRBD2 is a possible D gene (6 bases). The CDR3 consists of 15 residues. V was shortened by 0 bases and J by 5 bases, with 12 bases between the two germline ends. Germline-derived CDR1 and CDR2 are SGHRS and YFSETQ. This CDR3 is CASSLALGGDNEQFF. In DNA form, the CDR3 reads TGCGCCAGCAGCTTGGCCCTTGGCGGGGACAATGAGCAGTTCTTC.

This clone was recorded many times. The J gene is TRBJ1-1, the V gene TRBV28; tentative D call: TRBD1 (6 bases). With 7 bases removed from V and 5 bases from J, the gap between germline ends came to 11 bases. The CDR3 runs 12 residues. The germline CDR1 and CDR2 sequences are MDHEN and SYDVKM. CDR3 bases: TGTGCCAGCAAGCCAGGGGTGACTGAAGCTTTCTTT. This sequence encodes CASKPGVTEAFF.

V and J are TRBV30 and TRBJ1-3; D is ambiguous. Trimming removed 1 base at V and 8 bases at J, with 6 bases between. The germline CDR1 and CDR2 sequences are GTSNPN and SVGIG (reference sequence). The CDR3 totals 11 residues. The CDR3 spells CAWSEVDTIYF. For the CDR3, the DNA is TGTGCCTGGAGTGAAGTGGACACCATATATTTT.

This clone was recorded once. The chain joins TRBV27 to TRBJ2-5; the match to TRBD2 covers 11 bases. J gave up 4 bases and V 3 bases, and 10 bases lay outside the gene matches. Germline CDR1 and CDR2: MNHEY and SMNVEV (reference sequence). The CDR3 consists of 17 residues. This CDR3 is CASSFLAGGLERETQYF. The CDR3 DNA sequence: TGTGCCAGCAGTTTCTTAGCGGGAGGGCTTGAAAGAGAGACCCAGTACTTC.

Comment on this clone: At one end, the junction sequence differs from germline, possibly due to a read error. The chain recombines TRBV30 with TRBJ2-1; 9 nucleotides agree with TRBD2. This CDR3 has 18 amino acids. Per germline, CDR1 GTSNPN and CDR2 SVGIG (reference sequence). The DNA of the CDR3 is TGTGCCTGGAGTGGGACCAGTGAGCGGGAGGCCCCCTACAGTGAGCAGTTCTTC. It codes for CAWSGTSEREAPYSEQFF.

J is TRBJ1-1 and V is TRBV15; 7 bases are shared with TRBD1. The trim removed 5 bases at V and 3 bases at J, leaving 6 bases unmatched. Germline V gene data show CDR1 as LNHNV and CDR2 as YYDKDF (reference sequence). This CDR3 contains 14 residues. CDR3 DNA: TGTGCCACCAGCTCCGGACAGGCCTACACTGAAGCTTTCTTT. Its protein is CATSSGQAYTEAFF.

V gene TRBV5-1 combines with J gene TRBJ1-4; no clear D gene. CDR3 length: 16 amino acids. Germline V gives CDR1 SGHRS, CDR2 YFSETQ. Trimming removed 3 bases at V and 7 bases at J, with 19 bases between. CDR3 sequence (DNA): TGCGCCAGCAGCTCCAATCCGCTGCCCGAGAGTGAAAAACTGTTTTTT. Translation: CASSSNPLPESEKLFF.

With regard to this clone: The sample contains more than one DNA sequence encoding this CDR3. The genes are TRBV20-1 and TRBJ2-7; D not certain. This CDR3 is 11 amino acids long. Germline V gives CDR1 DFQATT, CDR2 SNEGSKA (reference sequence). V shed 3 bases and J shed 4 bases, with 7 bases lying between them. CDR3 coding DNA: TGCAGTGCTAGGGGTCCTTACGAGCAGTACTTC. Protein product: CSARGPYEQYF.

This clone appeared once. The DNA of the CDR3 is TGTGCCAGCAGCTCCAGGACTAGCGGATGGGTCACAGATACGCAGTATTTT. It is translated as CASSSRTSGWVTDTQYF. The chain couples TRBV5-8 to TRBJ2-3; 10 bases fit TRBD2. With V trimmed by 3 bases and J by 2 bases, 9 bases remained unmatched. From germline, CDR1 is SGHTS and CDR2 YDEGEE. The CDR3 contains 17 residues.

The chain couples TRBV15 to TRBJ1-1; the match to TRBD1 covers 7 bases. Germline V gene data show CDR1 as LNHNV and CDR2 as YYDKDF (reference sequence). Germline trimming cut 6 bases from V and 9 bases from J; bases unmatched to any gene: 10. This CDR3 has 13 amino acids. In DNA, the CDR3 is TGTGCCACCAGTTCAACCAGGGGGGTAAAAGCTTTCTTT. This gives the protein CATSSTRGVKAFF. The full variable domain, rest sourced from reference TRBV15 and TRBJ1-1, is DAMVIQNPRYQVTQFGKPVTLSCSQTLNHNVMYWYQQKSSQAPKLLFHYYDKDFNNEADTPDNFQSRRPNTSFCFLDIRSPGLGDTAMYLCATSSTRGVKAFFGQGTRLTVV.

J is TRBJ1-4 and V is TRBV9; 10 nucleotides align to TRBD1. CDR1 and CDR2 from the germline V gene are SGDLS and YYNGEE. This CDR3 is built from 16 residues. J gave up 6 bases and V 4 bases, and 9 bases lay outside the gene matches. The chain's CDR3 is CASSPRDRGRYEKLFF. The CDR3 nucleotides are TGTGCCAGCAGCCCCCGAGACAGGGGGCGGTATGAAAAACTGTTTTTT. Looking up the rest from reference TRBV9 and TRBJ1-4 gives the full variable domain: DSGVTQTPKHLITATGQRVTLRCSPRSGDLSVYWYQQSLDQGLQFLIQYYNGEERAKGNILERFSAQQFPDLHSELNLSSLELGDSALYFCASSPRDRGRYEKLFFGSGTQLSVL.

This clone was picked up a small number of times. The CDR3 reads CASSSGTVAKNIQYF. The CDR3 bases are TGTGCCAGCAGCTCCGGGACGGTAGCCAAAAACATTCAGTACTTC. The gene calls are TRBV5-6 and TRBJ2-4, with D tentatively TRBD1 or TRBD2 (5 bases each). CDR3 length equals 15 residues. The germline CDR1 and CDR2 sequences are SGHDT and YYEEEE. The germline V and J ends were trimmed by 3 bases and 0 bases, with 10 bases remaining between them.

This clone has a single count. The chain combines TRBV2 with TRBJ2-2; 11 nucleotides align to TRBD2. Germline loops: CDR1 SNHLY, CDR2 FYNNEI. The J segment lost 4 bases and the V segment lost 8 bases, leaving 6 bases of the junction unmatched. The CDR3 is 15 residues long. This CDR3 reads CASQLAGVGTGELFF. The CDR3 DNA sequence: TGTGCCAGCCAACTAGCGGGAGTCGGCACCGGGGAGCTGTTTTTT.

The CDR3 here is CASSRSGRSADTQYF. The DNA for the CDR3 is TGTGCCAGCAGCCGGAGCGGGAGGAGTGCAGATACGCAGTATTTT. The chain employs TRBV6-6 and TRBJ2-3, with 9 nucleotides matching TRBD2. The CDR3 runs to 15 residues. Germline V gene lookup returns CDR1 MNHNY and CDR2 SVGAGI (reference sequence). V shed 6 bases and J 4 bases; nucleotides not matched to a gene: 8.

This clone was counted only a few times. This same CDR3 is encoded by further DNA sequences in the sample. The chain couples TRBV5-1 to TRBJ2-1; D might be TRBD1 or TRBD2, each matching 7 bases. Germline V gene sequence: CDR1 SGHRS, CDR2 YFSETQ. The CDR3 is made up of 14 amino acids. V dropped 4 bases and J dropped 4 bases, with 12 bases sitting between them. The CDR3 loop reads CASSAGDSYNEQFF. CDR3 in DNA: TGCGCCAGCAGCGCGGGGGACAGTTACAATGAGCAGTTCTTC. The complete variable domain, with remaining parts taken from reference TRBV5-1 and TRBJ2-1, reads KAGVTQTPRYLIKTRGQQVTLSCSPISGHRSVSWYQQTPGQGLQFLFEYFSETQRNKGNFPGRFSGRQFSNSRSEMNVSTLELGDSALYLCASSAGDSYNEQFFGPGTRLTVL.

The J gene is TRBJ1-4, the V gene TRBV5-6, with 7 positions matching TRBD1. The CDR3 totals 15 residues. CDR1 SGHDT and CDR2 YYEEEE come from the germline V gene. V trimming: 1 base; J trimming: 2 bases; junction bases outside the gene matches: 2. The CDR3 bases are TGTGCCAGCAGCTTGTTGGGACAGACTAATGAAAAACTGTTTTTT. Encoded protein: CASSLLGQTNEKLFF.

J is TRBJ2-7 and V is TRBV5-6, with 15 bases that match TRBD2. The V and J ends lost 1 base and 4 bases, in that order; junction bases with no gene match: 6. The CDR3 runs to 17 residues. CDR1 is SGHDT, CDR2 YYEEEE, per germline. CDR3 amino acids: CASSLFGGLAGGYEQYF. CDR3 DNA: TGTGCCAGCAGCTTGTTCGGGGGACTAGCGGGAGGATACGAGCAGTACTTC.

V usage is TRBV29-1 and J usage is TRBJ2-1, with a weak D call TRBD1 (7 bases). Trimming cost V 2 bases and J 7 bases, with 18 bases left between them. CDR1 and CDR2 (germline): SQVTM, ANQGSEA. The length of the CDR3 is 15 residues. The CDR3 sequence is CSVEITGDRGNEQFF. In DNA, the CDR3 is TGCAGCGTTGAAATTACAGGGGATCGGGGGAATGAGCAGTTCTTC.

CDR3 nucleotide sequence: TGTGCCAGCAGGGACAGGGGGTCAGGCTACGAGCAGTACTTC. Its protein is CASRDRGSGYEQYF. The chain joins TRBV6-6 to TRBJ2-7; 10 bases map to TRBD1. Germline CDR1 and CDR2: MNHNY and SVGAGI (reference sequence). J was trimmed by 3 bases and V by 6 bases; bases with no gene match: 5. This CDR3 contains 14 residues.

This clone turned up a few times. The chain links TRBV25-1 to TRBJ2-3, with D possibly matching TRBD2 (5 bases). V was shortened by 3 bases and J by 4 bases, with 17 bases between the two germline ends. The CDR3 sequence is 16 residues long. CDR1 and CDR2 (germline): MGHDK, SYGVNS. CDR3 bases: TGTGCCAGCAGTGACCGGGTACGGACCGGGGCAGATACGCAGTATTTT. It is translated as CASSDRVRTGADTQYF.

The gene calls are TRBV28 and TRBJ2-6, with 10 bases aligning to TRBD2. CDR1 is MDHEN and CDR2 is SYDVKM in the germline V gene. The CDR3 runs 17 residues. With V trimmed by 6 bases and J by 1 base, 6 bases remained unmatched. The CDR3 here is CASRPLAGASGANVLTF. The CDR3 DNA sequence: TGTGCCAGCAGACCTCTAGCGGGAGCGTCTGGGGCCAACGTCCTGACTTTC. Drawing the rest from reference TRBV28 and TRBJ2-6, the complete variable domain is DVKVTQSSRYLVKRTGEKVFLECVQDMDHENMFWYRQDPGLGLRLIYFSYDVKMKEKGDIPEGYSVSREKKERFSLILESASTNQTSMYLCASRPLAGASGANVLTFGAGSRLTVL.

This sequence joins TRBV2 and TRBJ2-1; 8 bases match TRBD2. The CDR3 covers 15 residues. The germline V gene has CDR1 SNHLY and CDR2 FYNNEI. V lost 3 bases, J lost 10 bases, and 11 bases stayed unmatched. CDR3 sequence reads: CASSESSGFPREQFF. In nucleotides, the CDR3 is TGTGCCAGCAGTGAGTCTAGCGGGTTCCCAAGGGAGCAGTTCTTC.

The chain recombines TRBV6-1 with TRBJ2-1, with 7 bases fitting TRBD2. The CDR3 contains 16 residues. J gave up 10 bases and V 0 bases, and 12 bases lay outside the gene matches. The germline CDR1 and CDR2 sequences are MNHNS and SASEGT. DNA for the CDR3: TGTGCCAGCAGTGAAGCGGGGGGGGGACGAATTGGCGAGCAGTTCTTC. This gives the protein CASSEAGGGRIGEQFF.

This clone was picked up many times. This same CDR3 is encoded by further DNA sequences in the sample. The chain carries TRBV29-1 and TRBJ1-4; D is unresolved. The CDR3 has 11 residues. Germline loops: CDR1 SQVTM, CDR2 ANQGSEA. The ends were cut back, 4 bases at V and 5 bases at J, with 5 bases in the middle. CDR3 DNA: TGCAGCGTTGCTTTCAATGAAAAACTGTTTTTT. Protein product: CSVAFNEKLFF.

This clone was counted ten times or more. The V and J genes are TRBV5-1 and TRBJ2-1; a possible D gene is TRBD1 (6 bases). With 4 bases removed from V and 10 bases from J, the gap between germline ends came to 9 bases. The length of the CDR3 is 11 residues. Germline lookup yields CDR1 SGHRS and CDR2 YFSETQ. The CDR3 protein is CASSADSEQFF. Written as DNA, the CDR3 is TGCGCCAGCAGCGCGGACAGCGAGCAGTTCTTC.

The CDR3 is CASSQRLAGGVGELFF. The CDR3 region has the DNA TGTGCCAGCAGTCAACGACTAGCGGGAGGGGTAGGGGAGCTGTTTTTT. The gene calls are TRBV27 and TRBJ2-2, with 14 bases lining up with TRBD2. V was clipped by 5 bases and J by 8 bases; unmatched bases: 7. The CDR3 has 16 amino acids. CDR1 and CDR2 (germline): MNHEY, SMNVEV (reference sequence).